This T cell receptor beta chain was captured by sequencing in a study of shared clonotypes between healthy human individuals. Study-level results: Generation probabilities of non-shared clonotypes were lower (relative to those shared by all four donors).

Around 30,000 T cell genomes (about 0.2 ug DNA) went into each sorted-subset replicate. Here immunoSEQ multiplex PCR was the method, and the copy in TCRdb shows in-frame clones only, minus some. Among approximately 1.4 million clones listed, roughly 98% were seen once. Notes on this clone: Its specificity is unknown.

The length of the CDR3 is 14 residues. Trimming left V 1 base short and J 3 bases short, with 10 bases between. Germline V gene sequence: CDR1 SGHRS, CDR2 YFSETQ. Sequencing input: naive CD4+ T cells sorted from blood. The subset: CD45RA+ positively selected. This TCR derives from a man between 25 and 39 years old in good health. The chain carries TRBV5-1 and TRBJ1-1, with a tentative D call TRBD1 (5 bases). In nucleotides, the CDR3 is TGCGCCAGCAGCTTGTTTGGGGGTGACACTGAAGCTTTCTTT. The encoded protein is CASSLFGGDTEAFF.